These 23 T cell receptor beta chains originate from one sample sequenced in a study of OX40 agonist ivuxolimab in advanced cancers. Sequencing was performed with immunoSEQ multiplex PCR; in TCRdb, only in-frame clones are kept and a portion is missing. This table has about 60,000 clones, around 89% appearing once. Specimen: CD4+ or CD8+ T cells sorted from blood, collected in a trial of the OX40 agonist ivuxolimab. These receptors were obtained from an adult with an advanced solid tumor such as melanoma, head and neck, liver or kidney cancer.

The gene calls are TRBV28 and TRBJ2-4; no reliable D call. This CDR3 spans 15 amino acids. The V gene lost 6 bases and the J gene lost 0 bases, with 12 bases spanning the gap. The V gene's germline CDR1 is MDHEN and CDR2 SYDVKM. The DNA of the CDR3 is TGTGCCAGCAGGTGGGCTGTCGCAGCCAAAAACATTCAGTACTTC. This encodes CASRWAVAAKNIQYF. The variable domain in full, with the rest retrieved from reference TRBV28 and TRBJ2-4, is DVKVTQSSRYLVKRTGEKVFLECVQDMDHENMFWYRQDPGLGLRLIYFSYDVKMKEKGDIPEGYSVSREKKERFSLILESASTNQTSMYLCASRWAVAAKNIQYFGAGTRLSVL.

The chain joins TRBV9 to TRBJ2-1; D may be TRBD2 (5 bases). Germline CDR1 and CDR2: SGDLS and YYNGEE. The CDR3 covers 18 residues. V was pared by 3 bases and J by 0 bases, with 19 bases between. The CDR3 sequence is CASSALSKRKSSYNEQFF. For the CDR3, the DNA is TGTGCCAGCAGCGCCCTATCAAAGCGGAAGAGCTCCTACAATGAGCAGTTCTTC. The full variable domain, its missing parts supplied by reference TRBV9 and TRBJ2-1, is DSGVTQTPKHLITATGQRVTLRCSPRSGDLSVYWYQQSLDQGLQFLIQYYNGEERAKGNILERFSAQQFPDLHSELNLSSLELGDSALYFCASSALSKRKSSYNEQFFGPGTRLTVL.

The chain is built from TRBV5-1 and TRBJ2-2; TRBD2 might be the D (5 bases). Germline V gives CDR1 SGHRS, CDR2 YFSETQ. The CDR3 totals 15 residues. Trimming left V 4 bases short and J 1 base short, with 11 bases between. CDR3 bases: TGCGCCAGCAGCCCCGGACTGGGGAACACCGGGGAGCTGTTTTTT. Its protein product is CASSPGLGNTGELFF.

J is TRBJ2-1 and V is TRBV10-3; D is possibly TRBD2 (6 bases). CDR3 size: 12 residues. V was shortened by 11 bases and J by 10 bases, with 18 bases between the two germline ends. Looked up from germline, CDR1 is ENHRY and CDR2 is SYGVKD. The CDR3 DNA follows: TGTGCCTCCGGGAGTCCCTCGAGGGAGCAGTTCTTC. As protein: CASGSPSREQFF.

On this clone itself: One junction end disagrees with the germline gene, perhaps due to a read error. The V call is TRBV19, the J call TRBJ2-2; D not certain. CDR3 size: 12 residues. CDR1 and CDR2 (germline): LNHDA, SQIVND (reference sequence). Written as DNA, the CDR3 is TGTGCCAGTAGTCTGAACCCCGGGGAGCTGTTTTTT. It translates to CASSLNPGELFF. Filled out from reference TRBV19 and TRBJ2-2, the complete variable domain reads DGGITQSPKYLFRKEGQNVTLSCEQNLNHDAMYWYRQDPGQGLRLIYYSQIVNDFQKGDIAEGYSVSREKKESFPLTVTSAQKNPTAFYLCASSLNPGELFFGEGSRLTVL.

This rearrangement joins TRBV21-1 to TRBJ1-1; the table calls TRBD1, which could not be checked here. TRBV21-1 represents a pseudogene. There are 14 residues in the CDR3. The CDR3 nucleotides are TGTGCCAGCTACCGCACCAGGAAGGCGTATGAAGCTTTCTTT. Protein: CASYRTRKAYEAFF.

The chain joins TRBV7-6 to TRBJ2-1, with 7 bases aligning to TRBD2. There are 14 residues in the CDR3. J was trimmed by 3 bases and V by 5 bases; bases with no gene match: 4. Germline V gene data show CDR1 as SGHVS and CDR2 as FNYEAQ. The CDR3 loop is CASSPRTSYNEQFF. CDR3 coding DNA: TGTGCCAGCAGCCCACGGACTAGCTACAATGAGCAGTTCTTC.

This chain joins TRBV7-9 and TRBJ2-3, with 12 bases that match TRBD2. The CDR3 has 16 residues. The germline V gene has CDR1 SEHNR and CDR2 FQNEAQ (reference sequence). V shed 5 bases, J shed 5 bases, and the junction held 8 bases outside the gene matches. The chain's CDR3 is CASSPTSGRFQDTQYF. In DNA form, the CDR3 reads TGTGCCAGCAGCCCCACTAGCGGGAGGTTTCAAGATACGCAGTATTTT.

This chain uses TRBV30 with TRBJ2-1; 12 nucleotides agree with TRBD2. This CDR3 comprises 14 residues. Germline values: CDR1 GTSNPN, CDR2 SVGIG (reference sequence). V lost 7 bases and J lost 0; bases outside the gene matches: 1. CDR3 coding DNA: TGTGCCTCTAGCGGGAGGGTCTCCTACAATGAGCAGTTCTTC. Its translation: CASSGRVSYNEQFF.

The chain couples TRBV28 to TRBJ2-5; D is unclear. The CDR3 covers 13 residues. V lost 4 bases and J 1 base, leaving 7 bases between the germline ends. Germline loops: CDR1 MDHEN, CDR2 SYDVKM. The CDR3 spells CASSSLSQETQYF. The CDR3 bases are TGTGCCAGCAGTTCCCTGAGCCAAGAGACCCAGTACTTC.

The chain carries TRBV7-9 and TRBJ1-2; D possibly corresponds to TRBD1 (5 bases). CDR3 size: 14 residues. The V end was cut by 5 bases, the J end by 4 bases, with 14 bases between. In germline, CDR1 is SEHNR, CDR2 FQNEAQ (reference sequence). The CDR3 DNA reads TGTGCCAGCAGCCCAGTGGGGGATTCCTATGGCTACACCTTC. It encodes CASSPVGDSYGYTF.

CDR3 bases: TGCGCCAGCAGCTGGGGGAGTGGCTACACCTTC. Amino acids: CASSWGSGYTF. The chain couples TRBV4-3 to TRBJ1-2; D is possibly TRBD1 (5 bases). Germline V CDR1 and CDR2: LGHNA, YSLEER. Trimming removed 5 bases from V and 7 bases from J, with 8 bases in between. The CDR3 is made up of 11 amino acids.

As concerns this clone: The junction shows a germline mismatch at one end, possibly a read error. In DNA form, the CDR3 reads TGTGCCAGCAGCCAAGATAAGGGGACGTATGGCTGCACCTTC. Translating gives CASSQDKGTYGCTF. V usage is TRBV4-2 and J usage is TRBJ1-2; perhaps TRBD1 as D (5 bases). CDR1 is LGHNA, CDR2 YNFKEQ, per germline. The CDR3 has 14 residues.

The CDR3 DNA is TGCGCCAGCAGCCAAGACAGGGGGCTAGGCAATGAGCAGTTCTTC. This codes for CASSQDRGLGNEQFF. The rearrangement links TRBV4-1 to TRBJ2-1, with 8 bases that match TRBD1. The CDR3 consists of 15 residues. Trimming took 0 bases from V and 6 from J; bases not matched to a gene: 4. The germline V gene encodes CDR1 MGHRA and CDR2 YSYEKL.

The rearrangement uses TRBV6-1 and TRBJ1-4; a possible D gene is TRBD1 (5 bases). This CDR3 region has 14 residues. The V end was cut by 8 bases, the J end by 6 bases, with 16 bases between. The germline V gene encodes CDR1 MNHNS and CDR2 SASEGT. The CDR3 sequence is CASSGASLDEKLFF. The DNA for the CDR3 is TGTGCCAGCTCCGGGGCCTCCCTCGATGAAAAACTGTTTTTT.

The rearrangement uses TRBV29-1 and TRBJ1-3; no clear D. V lost 4 bases and J lost 0, with 10 bases in between. Germline V gene lookup returns CDR1 SQVTM and CDR2 ANQGSEA. This CDR3 region has 14 residues. CDR3 sequence reads: CSVAGTRSGNTIYF. The CDR3 nucleotides are TGCAGCGTTGCGGGCACCCGCTCTGGAAACACCATATATTTT.

This chain connects TRBV27 to TRBJ2-7; 7 bases line up with TRBD1. Germline values: CDR1 MNHEY, CDR2 SMNVEV (reference sequence). V lost 8 bases, J lost 3 bases, and 7 bases stayed unmatched. The CDR3 runs 13 residues. The CDR3 sequence: CASSPGGIYEQYF. The CDR3 nucleotides read TGTGCCAGCTCCCCAGGGGGTATCTACGAGCAGTACTTC.

The V and J genes are TRBV6-6 and TRBJ2-7; TRBD1 aligns across 7 bases. This CDR3 spans 13 amino acids. Germline CDR1 and CDR2: MNHNY and SVGAGI (reference sequence). V lost 6 bases and J lost 7; bases outside the gene matches: 9. The CDR3 DNA sequence: TGTGCCAGCAGCCGCGGACAGGTAGGGGAGCAGTACGTC. It is translated as CASSRGQVGEQYV.

V and J are TRBV5-1 and TRBJ2-7; D gene uncertain. V gave up 0 bases and J gave up 4 bases, with 8 bases separating them. Germline V gives CDR1 SGHRS, CDR2 YFSETQ. This CDR3 is built from 13 residues. The CDR3 spells CASSLEQKYEQYF. CDR3 nucleotide sequence: TGCGCCAGCAGCTTGGAACAGAAATACGAGCAGTACTTC.

V and J are TRBV6-5 and TRBJ2-5, with D hard to call. The V and J ends lost 5 bases and 5 bases respectively, with 18 bases between them. Germline assignment: CDR1 MNHEY and CDR2 SVGAGI. This CDR3 is built from 15 residues. The CDR3 sequence: CASSPIGGPGETQYF. In DNA form, the CDR3 reads TGTGCCAGCAGTCCCATAGGTGGGCCTGGGGAGACCCAGTACTTC.

The chain joins TRBV13 to TRBJ1-1; D is unclear. The CDR3 runs 11 residues. With 2 bases removed from V and 5 bases from J, the gap between germline ends came to 3 bases. Germline CDR1 PRHDT, CDR2 FYEKMQ (reference sequence). CDR3 in DNA: TGTGCCAGCAGCTTAAGAACTGAAGCTTTCTTT. Translating gives CASSLRTEAFF.

The chain recombines TRBV19 with TRBJ2-2; 13 bases are a match to TRBD2. V trimming: 9 bases; J trimming: 6 bases; junction bases outside the gene matches: 7. This CDR3 comprises 15 residues. The germline V gene encodes CDR1 LNHDA and CDR2 SQIVND (reference sequence). Here the CDR3 DNA reads TGTGCCAGCCAACTAGCGGGAGGGAGAGCCGGGGAGCTGTTTTTT. Translated, it gives CASQLAGGRAGELFF.

The chain combines TRBV11-2 with TRBJ2-1; 14 bases fit TRBD2. Germline loops: CDR1 SGHAT, CDR2 FQNNGV. CDR3 length equals 17 residues. Losses at the gene ends were 5 bases for V and 4 bases for J; bases not matched to a gene: 7. Here the CDR3 DNA reads TGTGCCAGCAGCCCCGTGGGACTAGCGGGAGCTTACAATGAGCAGTTCTTC. Encoded protein: CASSPVGLAGAYNEQFF. Using reference TRBV11-2 and TRBJ2-1 for the parts outside the CDR3, the full variable domain is EAGVAQSPRYKIIEKRQSVAFWCNPISGHATLYWYQQILGQGPKLLIQFQNNGVVDDSQLPKDRFSAERLKGVDSTLKIQPAKLEDSAVYLCASSPVGLAGAYNEQFFGPGTRLTVL.